This T cell receptor beta chain was captured by sequencing in a study of blood T cell repertoires in COVID-19. Looking at the study overall: Collection of acute and convalescent COVID-19 samples took place in the United States, Italy and Spain.

CDR1 is SGHKS, CDR2 YYEKEE, per germline (reference sequence). This CDR3 region has 17 residues. Unmatched junction bases numbered 7, after V lost 2 bases and J lost 0 bases. Seattle patients were enrolled during active infection and followed longitudinally. The table lists this clone with a count of one. TCRdb's copy holds only in-frame clones and misses some; the assay was immunoSEQ multiplex PCR. The sample holds almost 350,000 clones, around 90% seen once. The rearrangement joins TRBV5-5 to TRBJ1-3; the match to TRBD1 covers 8 bases. The receptor was derived from a woman aged 55-75 years with COVID-19, enrolled during active disease. The sample consisted of peripheral blood. CDR3 loop: CASSFSGTGTSGNTIYF. In DNA form, the CDR3 reads TGTGCCAGCAGCTTTTCCGGGACAGGTACCTCTGGAAACACCATATATTTT.